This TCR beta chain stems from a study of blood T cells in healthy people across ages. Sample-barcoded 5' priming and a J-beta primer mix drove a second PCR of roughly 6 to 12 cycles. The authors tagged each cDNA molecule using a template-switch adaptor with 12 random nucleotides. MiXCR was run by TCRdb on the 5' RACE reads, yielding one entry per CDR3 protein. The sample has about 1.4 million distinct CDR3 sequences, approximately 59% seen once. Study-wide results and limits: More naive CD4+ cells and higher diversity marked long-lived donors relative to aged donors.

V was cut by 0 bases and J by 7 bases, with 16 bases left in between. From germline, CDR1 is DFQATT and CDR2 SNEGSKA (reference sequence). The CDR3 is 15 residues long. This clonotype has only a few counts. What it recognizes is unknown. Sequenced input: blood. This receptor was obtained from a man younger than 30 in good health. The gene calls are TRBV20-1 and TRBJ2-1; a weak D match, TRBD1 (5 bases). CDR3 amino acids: CSARDLEQVLNEQFF. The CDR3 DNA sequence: TGCAGTGCTAGAGATCTAGAACAGGTTCTTAATGAGCAGTTCTTC.